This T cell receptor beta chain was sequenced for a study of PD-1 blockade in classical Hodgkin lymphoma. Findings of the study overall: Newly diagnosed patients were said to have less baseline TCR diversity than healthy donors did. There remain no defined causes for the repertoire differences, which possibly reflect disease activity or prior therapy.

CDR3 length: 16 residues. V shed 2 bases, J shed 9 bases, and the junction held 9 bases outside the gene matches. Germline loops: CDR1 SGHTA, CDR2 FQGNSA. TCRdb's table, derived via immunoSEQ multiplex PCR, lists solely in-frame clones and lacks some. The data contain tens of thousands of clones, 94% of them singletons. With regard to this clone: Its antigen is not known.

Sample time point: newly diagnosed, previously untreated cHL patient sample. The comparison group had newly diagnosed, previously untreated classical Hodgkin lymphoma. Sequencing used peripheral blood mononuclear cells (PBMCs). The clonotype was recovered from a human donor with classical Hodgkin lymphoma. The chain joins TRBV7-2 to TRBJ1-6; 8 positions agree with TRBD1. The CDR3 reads CASSLTRDRFPSPLHF. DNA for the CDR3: TGTGCCAGCAGCTTAACGAGGGACAGGTTTCCTTCACCCCTCCACTTT.